This entry concerns a single TCR beta chain. What it recognizes is unknown. This record belongs to a study of regulatory T cells in long-lasting Graves disease. Across the whole study: With positive TSH receptor antibodies and over 5 years of antithyroid drugs, Graves' disease was considered persistent.

Time point noted: persistent/refractory GD, antithyroid drugs over 5 years with positive TRAb. RNA extracted from PBMCs served as the sequencing template. CDR3 length: 13 amino acids. V dropped 5 bases and J dropped 3 bases, with 8 bases sitting between them. Germline lookup yields CDR1 SGHTA and CDR2 FQGTGA. Whole-study findings and limits: Clonotypes that were public and shared totalled roughly 3,000 in persistent patients versus about a thousand in new patients. With persistent disease, TRBV28, TRBJ1-2 and TRBJ2-5 were the favored segments. A limited number of samples was an acknowledged limitation.

With iRepertoire HTBI primers and Arm-PCR of CDR3 regions, TCR beta libraries were built. TCRdb analysed the multiplex PCR reads with MiXCR anew, one entry per CDR3 protein. The profile covers around 300,000 distinct CDR3 sequences, with around 23% appearing a single time and roughly three fifths taken by the ten largest. The rearrangement links TRBV7-3 to TRBJ1-5; D gene unclear. This TCR was sampled from a female donor with Graves disease. Source: peripheral blood mononuclear cells (PBMCs), taken when the disease was refractory, from a patient treated with antithyroid drugs. In nucleotides, the CDR3 is TGTGCCAGCAGCCCCCAGCCCAATCAGCCCCAGCATTTT. As protein: CASSPQPNQPQHF.